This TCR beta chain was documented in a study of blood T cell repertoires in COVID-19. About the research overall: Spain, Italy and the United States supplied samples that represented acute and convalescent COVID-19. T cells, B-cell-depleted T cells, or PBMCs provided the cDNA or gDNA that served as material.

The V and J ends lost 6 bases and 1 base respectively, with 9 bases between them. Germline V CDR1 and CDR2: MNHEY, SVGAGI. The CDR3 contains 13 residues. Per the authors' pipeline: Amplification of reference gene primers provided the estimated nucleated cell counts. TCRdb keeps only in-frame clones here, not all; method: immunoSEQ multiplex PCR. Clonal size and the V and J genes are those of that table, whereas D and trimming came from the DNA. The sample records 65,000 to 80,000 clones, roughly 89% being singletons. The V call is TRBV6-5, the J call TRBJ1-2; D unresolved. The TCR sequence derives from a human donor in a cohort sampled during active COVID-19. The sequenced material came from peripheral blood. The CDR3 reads CASRQNINYGYTF. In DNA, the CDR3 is TGTGCCAGCAGGCAGAACATTAACTATGGCTACACCTTC.